This T cell receptor beta chain was recovered during a study of radiotherapy plus CTLA-4 blockade in lung cancer. Study-level background: Objective response was observed in roughly 20% of patients, and disease control in 31%.

The protocol was immunoSEQ multiplex PCR, while the TCRdb copy is restricted to in-frame clones and leaves out a portion. The sample holds 49,000 or so clones, approximately 79% seen once. A few counts support this clone. Its antigen is not known. Broader study findings: An expansion of tumor-derived TCR clones occurred in blood after radiotherapy plus ipilimumab. According to reports, early shifts in blood T cell clones, alongside interferon-beta, forecast response most accurately.

Treatment of patients with chemo-refractory metastatic non-small-cell lung cancer consisted of focal radiation plus CTLA-4 blockade with ipilimumab. With 4 bases clipped from V and 5 bases from J, the junction kept 4 bases outside the gene matches. The CDR3 length is 14 residues. Germline lookup yields CDR1 ENHRY and CDR2 SYGVKD. The chain has TRBV10-3 and TRBJ1-2, with 10 bases that match TRBD1. This sequence originates from a human donor with non-small cell lung cancer who had stable disease on radiotherapy plus ipilimumab. The material was peripheral blood, obtained from a patient treated with radiotherapy plus ipilimumab. The CDR3 is CAISGRTGGYGYTF. In DNA, the CDR3 is TGTGCCATCAGTGGTAGGACAGGGGGGTATGGCTACACCTTC.